The rows below give T cell receptor beta chains drawn from one sample of a study of CD8 T cells in ankylosing spondylitis. MiXCR was run by TCRdb on the 5' RACE reads, yielding one entry per CDR3 protein. Among about 340,000 distinct CDR3 sequences listed, roughly 14% were seen once. Material: blood, either unsorted or a sorted T cell fraction (not recorded which). These receptors originate from a male donor with ankylosing spondylitis or in good health (not recorded which). The CDR3 runs from the conserved cysteine through the conserved F or W.

>TRBV2|TRBJ1-2
CASSETGYGYTF
>TRBV5-1|TRBJ2-7
CASSFGTGDEQYF
>TRBV6-1|TRBJ2-2
CASRSLRRTGELFF
>TRBV11-3|TRBJ2-1
CASSLGGALPYNEQFF
>TRBV5-1|TRBJ2-3
CASSPLAGVPDTQYF
>TRBV7-9|TRBJ2-1
CASSRRPSADEQFF
>TRBV5-1|TRBJ2-6
CASSLGPSISGANVLTF
>TRBV18|TRBJ2-7
CASSQDRSSYEQYF
>TRBV20-1|TRBJ2-5
CSARGSSGYQETQYF
>TRBV5-1|TRBJ2-2
CASRFGGATDTGELFF
>TRBV4-1|TRBJ2-7
CASSYRTEVGEQYF
>TRBV12-3/TRBV12-4|TRBJ2-6
CASSPDGAPNVLTF
>TRBV24-1|TRBJ2-3
CATREAGSDTQYF
>TRBV7-9|TRBJ1-1
CASSLSSWYTEAFF
>TRBV20-1|TRBJ2-7
CSANPPGQAYEQYF
>TRBV12-3/TRBV12-4|TRBJ2-1
CASSPGGPVYNEQFF
>TRBV3-1|TRBJ2-3
CASSQALELTDTQYF
>TRBV6-1|TRBJ1-3
CASSNSGGQGARGGNTIYF
>TRBV4-1|TRBJ2-2
CASSPHPKGSTGELFF
>TRBV7-2|TRBJ2-7
CASSLSAGGPGEQYF
>TRBV4-2|TRBJ2-1
CASSQDLAGGPRGEQFF
>TRBV5-1|TRBJ1-2
CASSHFGQGNYGYTF
>TRBV4-2|TRBJ1-1
CASSQDSSTEAFF
>TRBV30|TRBJ2-7
CAWKQGNSYEQYF
>TRBV6-1|TRBJ1-1
CASSKRTGSAEAFF
>TRBV4-2|TRBJ2-7
CASSRNLGLAGREQYF
>TRBV5-6|TRBJ2-3
CASSPPGTGGRGVTQYF
>TRBV14|TRBJ2-1
CASSLVPGGRGEQFF
>TRBV6-5|TRBJ2-7
CASSYSPGQRYEQYF
>TRBV13|TRBJ1-1
CASSTLFDLLNTEAFF
>TRBV4-1|TRBJ2-1
CASSQDRLAGPNEQFF
>TRBV3-1|TRBJ1-6
CASSLLRGDSPLHF
>TRBV4-1|TRBJ2-3
CASSQKGTSGETSTDTQYF
>TRBV15|TRBJ2-1
CATSRDSGRFEQFF
>TRBV27|TRBJ2-1
CASSPRWGPYNEQFF
>TRBV2|TRBJ2-2
CASSERSNRGSGELFF
>TRBV11-2|TRBJ2-7
CASSLGSVEQYF
>TRBV5-6|TRBJ1-1
CASSPPAANTEAFF
>TRBV20-1|TRBJ2-3
CSATGGADTQNF
>TRBV25-1|TRBJ1-4
CASSATGGVHEKLFF
>TRBV10-1|TRBJ1-5
CASSAVLRDRNQPQHF
>TRBV6-5|TRBJ2-5
CASSTGLETQYF
>TRBV12-3/TRBV12-4|TRBJ2-3
CASSLGGSSGVYDTQYF
>TRBV10-3|TRBJ2-3
CAISPGLPTPSTDTQYF
>TRBV20-1|TRBJ1-1
CSASAGARAEAFF
>TRBV12-3/TRBV12-4|TRBJ2-1
CASSLRGVAYNEQFF
>TRBV25-1|TRBJ2-2
CASAPPDRSGGELFF
>TRBV19|TRBJ1-2
CASSIGGDNYGYTF
>TRBV5-6|TRBJ1-1
CASSLDALYRGTEAFF
>TRBV4-1|TRBJ2-5
CASSPGLAGGRQETQYF
>TRBV10-3|TRBJ2-3
CAVSGGLSAGDTQYF
>TRBV25-1|TRBJ2-1
CASSETGLAPYNEQFF
>TRBV30|TRBJ1-1
CAWSVRREYAFF
>TRBV25-1|TRBJ1-2
CASRPGQGSGYTF
>TRBV10-3|TRBJ2-1
CAIKPLQGDYNEQFF
>TRBV19|TRBJ2-2
CASSPTGAYTGELFF